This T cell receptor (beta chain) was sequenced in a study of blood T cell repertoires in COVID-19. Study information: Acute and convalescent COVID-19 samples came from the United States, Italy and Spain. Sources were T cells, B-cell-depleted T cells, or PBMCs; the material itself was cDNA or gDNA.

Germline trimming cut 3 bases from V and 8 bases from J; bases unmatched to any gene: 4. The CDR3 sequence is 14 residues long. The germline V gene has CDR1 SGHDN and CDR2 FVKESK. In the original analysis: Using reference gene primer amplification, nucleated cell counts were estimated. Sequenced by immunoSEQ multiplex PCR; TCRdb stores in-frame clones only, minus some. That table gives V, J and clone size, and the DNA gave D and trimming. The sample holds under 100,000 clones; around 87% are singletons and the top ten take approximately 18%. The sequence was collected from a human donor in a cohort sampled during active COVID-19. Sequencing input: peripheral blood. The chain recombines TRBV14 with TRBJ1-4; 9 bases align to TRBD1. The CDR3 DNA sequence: TGTGCCAGCAGCCATTCGACAGGGGGGGAAAAACTGTTTTTT. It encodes CASSHSTGGEKLFF.